This record concerns one T cell receptor beta chain sequence. Its antigen is currently not known. The record has no base qualities; no much larger clone is one base away. Looking up the germline V gene yields CDR1 SGHTS and CDR2 YDEGEE. V is clipped by 0 bases and J by 0 bases, and the sequence between their germline boundaries is 9 bases long. There are 15 amino acids in the CDR3, from cysteine to phenylalanine inclusive. CDR3 DNA is the only sequence kept; it has 45 bases, read in frame from the first base. The sample is drawn from a study of lymphopenia after photon versus proton radiotherapy (dated by TCRdb to between 2018 and 2020). With respect to the entire study: The immunological effects of photon versus proton radiation therapy were compared in patients with gastrointestinal tumors who developed high-grade lymphopenia. The cohort comprised 20 patients with gastrointestinal tumors who received either photon or proton therapy and then developed lymphopenia. The study was designed to characterize how the impact on the immune system differs between the two radiation modalities.

The protocol used for the library was the immunoSEQ multiplex PCR assay. T cell repertoires were profiled with deep sequencing of rearranged TCR beta loci together with multiparametric flow cytometry. TCRdb took this table from immuneACCESS and kept in-frame rearrangements with V and J called. Such tables lack part of the clones; where checked against another copy, unresolved V genes explain under half of the gap, and the rest is unexplained. The sample has about 53,000 clones on record, about 86% of them singletons. The top ten constitute approximately 31% of the sample. Results and caveats for the whole study, not just this receptor: Across the cohort, among patients who died, a greater drop in TCR diversity after the nadir was inversely correlated with overall survival time. After the lymphocyte count nadir, photon-treated repertoires showed oligoclonal expansion, especially of CD8+ Temra cells, which drove the drop in diversity. The survival association was assessed only in patients who died, and better survival with proton therapy was presented by the authors as a possibility rather than a demonstrated result. Proton-treated patients stayed relatively stable during treatment, while photon-treated patients lost naive T cells and TCR diversity and gained effector/memory populations.

The sequence links TRBV5-8 to TRBJ1-1, with the D segment identity uncertain. The sequence came from a man in his forties or fifties with gastric cancer. The input for sequencing was peripheral blood, taken from a patient treated with photon-based radiotherapy. At the DNA level, the sequence is TGTGCCAGCAGCTTGGTCCTGGGGATGAACACTGAAGCTTTCTTT. Its translation is CASSLVLGMNTEAFF.